What follows are 11 T cell receptor beta chains derived from one specimen sequenced in a study of blood T cell repertoires in COVID-19. Generated by immunoSEQ multiplex PCR, the TCRdb table keeps only in-frame clones and is missing some. The profile shows a few hundred thousand clones, approximately 88% of them singletons. Sequenced material: peripheral blood. These receptors were obtained from a man between 18 and 29 years old who had recovered from COVID-19.

This chain connects TRBV5-1 to TRBJ2-3; TRBD1 matches at 7 bases. The CDR3 is 14 amino acids. The junction had 3 bases not matched to a gene; V was cut back by 5 bases and J by 0 bases. Per the germline V gene, CDR1 is SGHRS and CDR2 is YFSETQ. CDR3 nucleotides: TGCGCCAGCAGAGGGACAGCTAGCACAGATACGCAGTATTTT. Translation gives CASRGTASTDTQYF.

The chain carries TRBV5-1 and TRBJ2-5; 13 nucleotides align to TRBD2. This CDR3 has 14 residues. Trimming at V came to 4 bases and at J to 5 bases, leaving 2 bases not matched to a gene. Germline assignment: CDR1 SGHRS and CDR2 YFSETQ. This CDR3 is CASSQTSGRETQYF. CDR3 coding DNA: TGCGCCAGCAGCCAGACTAGCGGGAGGGAGACCCAGTACTTC. The whole variable domain, remainder taken from reference TRBV5-1 and TRBJ2-5, is KAGVTQTPRYLIKTRGQQVTLSCSPISGHRSVSWYQQTPGQGLQFLFEYFSETQRNKGNFPGRFSGRQFSNSRSEMNVSTLELGDSALYLCASSQTSGRETQYFGPGTRLLVL.

The V call is TRBV7-2, the J call TRBJ2-2; D not certain. The CDR3 covers 14 residues. The germline V gene has CDR1 SGHTA and CDR2 FQGNSA. V was cut by 5 bases and J by 3 bases, with 10 bases left in between. The CDR3 DNA sequence: TGTGCCAGCAGCCCCAAAACGGACACCGGGGAGCTGTTTTTT. Translating gives CASSPKTDTGELFF.

The chain joins TRBV11-2 to TRBJ2-6, with a possible D match to TRBD2 (5 bases). The CDR3 extends over 18 amino acids. Trimming pared 1 base from V and 0 bases from J, leaving 13 bases between. Germline V lookup: CDR1 SGHAT, CDR2 FQNNGV. The CDR3 protein is CASSLGWTDSSGANVLTF. In DNA, the CDR3 is TGTGCCAGCAGCTTAGGGTGGACGGACTCCTCTGGGGCCAACGTCCTGACTTTC.

The chain employs TRBV6-5 and TRBJ1-2; tentative D call: TRBD1 (6 bases). Germline loops: CDR1 MNHEY, CDR2 SVGAGI. V was pared by 0 bases and J by 2 bases, with 13 bases between. The CDR3 totals 16 residues. This CDR3 is CASSYSGVQGNYGYTF. In DNA form, the CDR3 reads TGTGCCAGCAGTTACTCTGGGGTACAGGGCAACTATGGCTACACCTTC.

This chain uses TRBV25-1 with TRBJ2-3; unclear D gene. In germline, CDR1 is MGHDK, CDR2 SYGVNS. The CDR3 totals 15 residues. V was pared by 1 base and J by 1 base, with 9 bases between. Here the CDR3 reads CASSEFLERTDTQYF. DNA of the CDR3: TGTGCCAGCAGTGAATTTTTAGAGCGCACAGATACGCAGTATTTT.

The rearrangement links TRBV12-5 to TRBJ1-2; D is uncertain. Trimming shortened V by 5 bases and J by 3 bases, and 10 bases separated the two germline ends. Per germline, CDR1 LGHNT and CDR2 FRNRAP. The CDR3 covers 13 residues. The CDR3 reads CASGPRRDYGYTF. The CDR3 nucleotides read TGTGCTAGTGGTCCCCGGAGGGACTATGGCTACACCTTC.

The V gene is TRBV27, the J gene TRBJ2-1, with 9 bases lining up with TRBD2. The CDR3 consists of 15 residues. Germline CDR1 MNHEY, CDR2 SMNVEV (reference sequence). The J segment lost 5 bases and the V segment lost 7 bases, leaving 9 bases of the junction unmatched. The DNA of the CDR3 is TGTGCCAGCACCTGGAGCCTAGCGGGGAACAATGAGCAGTTCTTC. As protein: CASTWSLAGNNEQFF.

The V and J genes are TRBV10-2 and TRBJ1-6; TRBD1 might be the D (5 bases). The V end lost 5 bases, the J end lost 0 bases, and 17 bases lay between the germline ends. The CDR3 contains 18 residues. Germline-derived CDR1 and CDR2 are WSHSY and SAAADI. The CDR3 DNA is TGCGCCAGCAGTTCTCCTACGGACACAGTCTCCTATAATTCACCCCTCCACTTT. Amino acids: CASSSPTDTVSYNSPLHF.

The chain uses TRBV7-6 and TRBJ1-1; TRBD1 is a possible D gene (6 bases). CDR1 is SGHVS, CDR2 FNYEAQ, per germline. V lost 1 base to trimming and J lost 1 base, with 13 bases between them. The CDR3 has 16 amino acids. In DNA form, the CDR3 reads TGTGCCAGCAGCTTAGGGCTCCGGGACAAGAACACTGAAGCTTTCTTT. This encodes CASSLGLRDKNTEAFF.

This rearrangement joins TRBV12-5 to TRBJ1-1; D ambiguous. Trimming removed 1 base at V and 6 bases at J, with 12 bases between. The CDR3 consists of 14 residues. Germline CDR1 LGHNT, CDR2 FRNRAP. The CDR3 DNA sequence: TGTGCTAGTGGTTTGGGAGGGTTCCAACCTGAAGCTTTCTTT. This sequence encodes CASGLGGFQPEAFF.